This TCR beta chain was captured by sequencing in a study of blood T cell repertoires in COVID-19. The wider study: COVID-19 samples collected from the United States, Italy and Spain covered acute and convalescent phases.

Some clones are missing from TCRdb's copy, which holds only in-frame ones; the method was immunoSEQ multiplex PCR. Of some 74,000 clones listed, 70% to 90% were seen once; the top ten hold 15% to 20%. This clonotype was sampled from a woman aged 80 or older with acute or convalescent COVID-19. The sample taken for sequencing was peripheral blood.

Here the CDR3 DNA reads TGTGCCAGCAGGGCCCTAGCGGGAGCAGCGCATGAGCAGTTCTTC. This codes for CASRALAGAAHEQFF. This rearrangement joins TRBV6-5 to TRBJ2-1, with TRBD2 identical over 10 bases. CDR3 size: 15 residues. CDR1 is MNHEY and CDR2 is SVGAGI in the germline V gene. Unmatched junction bases numbered 10, after V lost 6 bases and J lost 8 bases.